These T cell receptor beta chains were read from a single sample in a study of T cell responses to AZD1222 COVID-19 vaccine. Clones were sequenced by immunoSEQ multiplex PCR, and TCRdb holds only the in-frame ones, with some missing. The sample contains 150,000 to 180,000 clones, roughly nine tenths of which appear only once. Sequencing used peripheral blood, obtained on day 0 of AZD1222 vaccination. These receptors all come from an adult in good health. Each CDR3 is given with its conserved first and last residue. The order of the fields is D gene, clone size, J gene, V gene, CDR3 DNA, CDR3 protein. The D gene is left open where the match is weak. Clone size, where shown, is once, few, many, or a class for clones that have expanded.

-,-,TRBJ1-5,TRBV10-3,TGTGCCATCAGTGAGACGGCCGGCAGGGCCGGCAATCAGCCCCAGCATTTT,CAISETAGRAGNQPQHF
-,-,TRBJ1-2,TRBV11-2,TGTGCCAGCAATAGGGCAGCAGGCTTCTATGGCTACACCTTC,CASNRAAGFYGYTF
-,-,TRBJ1-2,TRBV28,TGTGCCAGCAGTTTCCCCTATCGGGGCCAAGACTATGGCTACACCTTC,CASSFPYRGQDYGYTF
-,-,TRBJ2-2,TRBV11-2,TGTGCCAGCAGCTCCCCAGGGGGGGGTTCCGTTTGGGAGCTGTTTTTT,CASSSPGGGSVWELFF
-,-,TRBJ1-1,TRBV5-1,TGCGCCAGCAGCTTGCAATGGGTGGGGGACACTGAAGCTTTCTTT,CASSLQWVGDTEAFF
-,-,TRBJ1-1,TRBV5-1,TGCGCCAGCAGCTTGGCCGGGTTCTTCGCTGAAGCTTTCTTT,CASSLAGFFAEAFF
-,-,TRBJ1-5,TRBV11-2,TGTGCCAGCAGCTTAGGCAGGGATCAGCCCCAGCATTTT,CASSLGRDQPQHF
TRBD1,-,TRBJ1-6,TRBV7-8,TGTGCCAGCAGCTCGGGACAGGGGAACCCCAAATCTTCACCCCTCCACTTT,CASSSGQGNPKSSPLHF
TRBD2,-,TRBJ2-2,TRBV6-1,TGTGCCAGCCGCGGAGGCCTAGCGGGGACCGGGGAGCTGTTTTTT,CASRGGLAGTGELFF
TRBD1,-,TRBJ1-5,TRBV28,TGTGCCTCAGGGGGGGGACGACAGCCCCAGCATTTT,CASGGGRQPQHF
TRBD2,-,TRBJ2-5,TRBV18,TGTGCCAGCTCACCACCGAGCGGGGGGGTCATCGGGGAGACCCAGTACTTC,CASSPPSGGVIGETQYF
-,-,TRBJ1-4,TRBV6-6,TGTGCCAGCAGTTACCTCAGGACGGGTGAAAAACTGTTTTTT,CASSYLRTGEKLFF
-,once,TRBJ2-6,TRBV20-1,TGCAGTGCTAGTAGTGGTCGCGGGGCCAACGTCCTGACTTTC,CSASSGRGANVLTF
-,-,TRBJ2-5,TRBV5-1,TGCGCCAGCAGCTTGAGGGGACTCCAAGAGACCCAGTACTTC,CASSLRGLQETQYF
-,-,TRBJ1-4,TRBV30,TGTGCCTGGAGAGAAGGTCAAACTAATGAAAAACTGTTTTTT,CAWREGQTNEKLFF
-,-,TRBJ1-2,TRBV6-5,TGTGCCAGCAAAAATACGGGGTCTCACACCTTC,CASKNTGSHTF
TRBD1,-,TRBJ2-7,TRBV3-1/TRBV3-2,TGTGCCAGCAGCCGAGCCTTCGACAGGGGGATCTACGAGCAGTACTTC,CASSRAFDRGIYEQYF
TRBD1,-,TRBJ1-5,TRBV7-8,TGTGCCAGCAGCTGGCTTGGAGGCAGGGGGAGCAATCAGCCCCAGCATTTT,CASSWLGGRGSNQPQHF
TRBD1,-,TRBJ1-3,TRBV5-1,TGCGCCAGCAGCGCAGGACAGGGTGGTGGAAACACCATATATTTT,CASSAGQGGGNTIYF
TRBD1,-,TRBJ1-1,TRBV18,TGTGCCAGCTCACCACAGGGGGCGGTCACTGAAGCTTTCTTT,CASSPQGAVTEAFF
-,few,TRBJ1-1,TRBV18,TGTGCCAGCTCACCCATTTTAGACACTGAAGCTTTCTTT,CASSPILDTEAFF
-,-,TRBJ1-6,TRBV19,TGTGCCAGTAGTAGGTCGGGGCGGGATTCACCCCTCCACTTT,CASSRSGRDSPLHF
TRBD2,-,TRBJ2-3,TRBV3-1/TRBV3-2,TGTGCCAGCAGCCAACTAGCGGGAGTCATAGGGACAGATACGCAGTATTTT,CASSQLAGVIGTDTQYF
TRBD1,-,TRBJ2-7,TRBV10-3,TGTGCCATCAAAGAGACAGGGGGCTCCTACGAGCAGTACTTC,CAIKETGGSYEQYF
-,-,TRBJ1-1,TRBV7-9,TGTGCCAGCAGCTTAGCGGGCACTGAAGCTTTCTTT,CASSLAGTEAFF
-,-,TRBJ2-3,TRBV20-1,TGCAGTCCGCTAGACACGGATACGCAGTATTTT,CSPLDTDTQYF
TRBD1,-,TRBJ1-4,TRBV19,TGTGCCACTACCGACAGGGCAACTAATGAAAAACTGTTTTTT,CATTDRATNEKLFF
-,-,TRBJ1-1,TRBV29-1,TGCAGCGTTGGAAACACTGAAGCTTTCTTT,CSVGNTEAFF
-,-,TRBJ2-7,TRBV19,TGTGCCAGTAGACCCCCGGGTCCACCTTTTTCATACGAGCAGTACTTC,CASRPPGPPFSYEQYF
TRBD1,-,TRBJ1-1,TRBV29-1,TGCAGCGCGACCCCCGGGACAGGGACCACTGAAGCTTTCTTT,CSATPGTGTTEAFF
TRBD2,few,TRBJ2-7,TRBV5-4,TGTGCCAGCAGCTTGGAGTGGACTAGCGAAGAGCAGTACTTC,CASSLEWTSEEQYF
-,-,TRBJ2-7,TRBV6-5,TGTGCCAGCAGTTACACACAGGCTCTCTCCTACGAGCAGTACTTC,CASSYTQALSYEQYF
TRBD1,-,TRBJ1-2,TRBV28,TGTGCCAGCAGCAGCCCTGGGACAGGGTTTTCGCTTGGTGGCTACACCTTC,CASSSPGTGFSLGGYTF
-,-,TRBJ1-3,TRBV5-1,TGCGCCAGCGGCGTCGGCGGGGCCCGAAACACCATATATTTT,CASGVGGARNTIYF
TRBD2,-,TRBJ2-5,TRBV7-2,TGTGCCAGCAGCTCCCTGGGGGGGAGACAAGAGACCCAGTACTTC,CASSSLGGRQETQYF
TRBD1,-,TRBJ2-7,TRBV25-1,TGTGCCAGCAGCCGGGGACAGGGGGCGAGGAACGAGCAGTACTTC,CASSRGQGARNEQYF
TRBD1,few,TRBJ2-1,TRBV20-1,TGCAGTGCTAGTACCGGCAGGGGGCCTTACAATGAGCAGTTCTTC,CSASTGRGPYNEQFF
TRBD1,-,TRBJ1-1,TRBV7-3,TGTGCCAGCAGCCAAGTATCTGGGACAGAGAACACTGAAGCTTTCTTT,CASSQVSGTENTEAFF
-,once,TRBJ1-2,TRBV5-4,TGTGCCAGCAAAGGTAGCAGGACGAATACCGATGGCTACACCTTC,CASKGSRTNTDGYTF
-,-,TRBJ2-6,TRBV6-4,TGTGCCAGCAGTCGGGGTAGCTCTGGGGCCAACGTCCTGACTTTC,CASSRGSSGANVLTF
TRBD1,-,TRBJ2-1,TRBV6-6,TGTGCCAGCAGTACTACAGGGGGCTCCTACAATGAGCAGTTCTTC,CASSTTGGSYNEQFF
TRBD1,-,TRBJ1-5,TRBV28,TGTGCCAGCAGCCTAGTCACAGGGGCAACCAATCAGCCCCAGCATTTT,CASSLVTGATNQPQHF
TRBD1,once,TRBJ1-6,TRBV4-3,TGCGCCAGCAGCCAATCGACAGGGTCTTCACCCCTCCACTTT,CASSQSTGSSPLHF
-,few,TRBJ2-2,TRBV28,TGTGCCAGCAGCCTCTCAGGGGCGGGGAACACCGGGGAGCTGTTTTTT,CASSLSGAGNTGELFF
-,-,TRBJ1-2,TRBV5-1,TGCGCCAGCAGCTTGGTAACAGGTGACTATGGCTACACCTTC,CASSLVTGDYGYTF
TRBD2,-,TRBJ2-1,TRBV10-3,TGTGCCATCAGGACAACCCGGACTAGCGCTGGGGGTGAGCAGTTCTTC,CAIRTTRTSAGGEQFF
-,-,TRBJ2-1,TRBV6-5,TGTGCCAGCAGTTCCAGTTACGGGGGGCCCTACAATGAGCAGTTCTTC,CASSSSYGGPYNEQFF
-,-,TRBJ2-7,TRBV12-3/TRBV12-4,TGTGCCAGCAGTTTCTGGGGGAGGGAGCAGTACTTC,CASSFWGREQYF
-,-,TRBJ1-5,TRBV6-6,TGTGCCAGCAGCCCCAAGGACCCCCAAAGAGGAGGTGCGTTGGATCAGCCCCAGCATTTT,CASSPKDPQRGGALDQPQHF
-,-,TRBJ1-1,TRBV7-9,TGTGCCAGCAGCTTAGGCAGGGGCGCGGATACTGAAGCTTTCTTT,CASSLGRGADTEAFF
-,-,TRBJ2-2,TRBV7-2,TGTGCCAGCAGCTTGGTGGACACCGGGGAGCTGTTTTTT,CASSLVDTGELFF
-,once,TRBJ1-5,TRBV7-8,TGTGCCAGCAGCCCGGATGTTATTATTGTGTCCCAGCATTTT,CASSPDVIIVSQHF
TRBD2,-,TRBJ2-5,TRBV25-1,TGTGCCAGCAGTGCCAGCGGGGGGGCCGGGGAGACCCAGTACTTC,CASSASGGAGETQYF
-,-,TRBJ2-7,TRBV10-3,TGTGCCATCAGTGAGGCGATCGAGCAGTACTTC,CAISEAIEQYF
-,-,TRBJ1-5,TRBV5-1,TGCGCCAGCAGCTTGGATGGCAGGGGCCAGCCCCAGCATTTT,CASSLDGRGQPQHF